This T cell receptor (beta chain) emerged from a study of cytomegalovirus exposure and HLA in healthy donors. Unmatched junction bases numbered 9, after V lost 1 base and J lost 7 bases. CDR1 and CDR2 (germline): SGHTA, FQGNSA. This CDR3 is built from 17 residues. The primer mix had 60 Vbeta and 13 Jbeta primers. Clones were sequenced by immunoSEQ multiplex PCR, and TCRdb holds only the in-frame ones, with some missing. The repertoire has approximately 79,000 clones, around 68% of them found once; the top ten carry 7.5% to 9.5%. Findings and caveats of the study: Equally common other TCR beta chains were less clonally expanded than HLA-associated ones, a later analysis found. According to a later analysis, most TCR beta chains associated with CMV appeared HLA-restricted. Most sequenced TCRs were rare (though some public TCRs occurred in many donors).

About this clone: No antigen is known for it.

The chain has TRBV7-2 and TRBJ2-1; 11 nucleotides line up with TRBD2. This sequence was found in a man aged 40-49 years in good health and CMV-seropositive. Sequenced: PBMCs. The CDR3 bases are TGTGCCAGCAGCTTAGTCTTCCTAGCGGGGGGCCGAAATGAGCAGTTCTTC. Encoded protein: CASSLVFLAGGRNEQFF.